This entry describes one TCR beta chain. The target antigen is unknown. The data originate from a study of shared clonotypes between healthy human individuals. The wider study: Aged between 18 and 49, the donors were a couple of women and three men. A donor's plate count was three for CD4 naive and three for CD4 memory; CD8 naive had two and CD8 memory one. Whole-study findings and limits: In a few donors, around 4.5% of naive CD4 clonotypes appeared in common.

Under the authors' procedure: For the immunoSEQ data, sequences were junction-only without quality scores, so filtering differed. The method was immunoSEQ multiplex PCR; TCRdb's version includes in-frame clones alone and lacks a portion of them. V and J calls and clone size come straight from that table; D and trimming were deduced from the DNA. The sample lists roughly 1,500,000 clones, 98% occurring once. Looked up from germline, CDR1 is SGHKS and CDR2 is YYEKEE (reference sequence). V lost 1 base and J 8 bases, leaving 18 bases between the germline ends. The length of the CDR3 is 15 residues. This rearrangement joins TRBV5-5 to TRBJ1-2; D is unresolved. This clonotype originated in a man younger than 40 in good health. Material for sequencing was naive CD4+ T cells sorted from blood. Subset described: CD45RA+ positively selected. Written as DNA, the CDR3 is TGTGCCAGCAGCTTGCTTCTCGGGGAGGGCTACGGCTACACCTTC. It translates to CASSLLLGEGYGYTF.